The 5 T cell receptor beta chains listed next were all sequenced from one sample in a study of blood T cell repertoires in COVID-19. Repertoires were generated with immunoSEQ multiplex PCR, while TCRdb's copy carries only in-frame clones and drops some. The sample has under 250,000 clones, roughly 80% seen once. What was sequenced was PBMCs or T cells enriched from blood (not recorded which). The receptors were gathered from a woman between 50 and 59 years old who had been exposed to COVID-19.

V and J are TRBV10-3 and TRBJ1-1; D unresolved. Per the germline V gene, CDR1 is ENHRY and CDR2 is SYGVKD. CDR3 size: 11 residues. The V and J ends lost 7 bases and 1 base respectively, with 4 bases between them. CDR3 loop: CAIKQNTEAFF. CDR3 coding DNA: TGTGCCATCAAACAGAACACTGAAGCTTTCTTT.

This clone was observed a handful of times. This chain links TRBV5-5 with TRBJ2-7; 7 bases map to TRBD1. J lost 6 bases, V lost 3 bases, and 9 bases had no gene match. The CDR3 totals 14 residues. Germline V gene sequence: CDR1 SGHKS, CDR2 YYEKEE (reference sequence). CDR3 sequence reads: CASSSRDSRLEQYF. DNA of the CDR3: TGTGCCAGCAGCTCCCGGGACAGCCGCCTCGAGCAGTACTTC. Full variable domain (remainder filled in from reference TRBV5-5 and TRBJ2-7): DAGVTQSPTHLIKTRGQQVTLRCSPISGHKSVSWYQQVLGQGPQFIFQYYEKEERGRGNFPDRFSARQFPNYSSELNVNALLLGDSALYLCASSSRDSRLEQYFGPGTRLTVT.

CDR3 bases: TGTGCCAGCAGGGACAGGGGGGTCATTTTCTATAATTCACCCCTCCACTTT. Its translation is CASRDRGVIFYNSPLHF. The rearrangement joins TRBV28 to TRBJ1-6; TRBD1 agrees at 10 bases. Per the germline V gene, CDR1 is MDHEN and CDR2 is SYDVKM. With 6 bases clipped from V and 3 bases from J, the junction kept 8 bases outside the gene matches. The CDR3 has 17 amino acids.

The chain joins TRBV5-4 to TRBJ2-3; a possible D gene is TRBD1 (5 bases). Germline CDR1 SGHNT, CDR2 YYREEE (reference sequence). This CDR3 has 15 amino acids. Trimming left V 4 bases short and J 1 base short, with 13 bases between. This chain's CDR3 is CASSPTAVGTDTQYF. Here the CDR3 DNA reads TGTGCCAGCAGCCCGACAGCTGTAGGCACAGATACGCAGTATTTT.

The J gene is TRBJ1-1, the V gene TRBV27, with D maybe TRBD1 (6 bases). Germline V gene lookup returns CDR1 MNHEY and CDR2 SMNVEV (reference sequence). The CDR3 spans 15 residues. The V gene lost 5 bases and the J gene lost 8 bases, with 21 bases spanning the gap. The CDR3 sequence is CASSARRTLDREAFF. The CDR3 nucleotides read TGTGCCAGCAGTGCCAGACGGACCCTCGACAGGGAAGCTTTCTTT.